This is a list of T cell receptor beta chains from one sample in a study of T cell responses to AZD1222 COVID-19 vaccine. Method: immunoSEQ multiplex PCR; TCRdb's copy keeps in-frame clones and lacks some. The sample lists over 130,000 clones, around 88% occurring once. The input for sequencing was peripheral blood, taken on day 0 of AZD1222 vaccination. The receptors come from an adult in good health. The CDR3 runs from the conserved cysteine through the conserved F or W. The D gene is left open where the match is weak. The size entry is marked missing in some rows and otherwise reads once, few, many or a size class.

CDR3 protein: CASSPRRLNTEAFF
CDR3 DNA: TGTGCCAGCAGTCCTCGGAGATTAAACACTGAAGCTTTCTTT
clone size: .
J gene: TRBJ1-1
V gene: TRBV27
D gene: .

CDR3 protein: CASSSLNTGELFF
CDR3 DNA: TGCGCCAGCAGCAGCCTGAACACCGGGGAGCTGTTTTTT
clone size: .
J gene: TRBJ2-2
V gene: TRBV5-1
D gene: .

CDR3 protein: CASSPPPNTIAKNIQYF
CDR3 DNA: TGTGCCAGCAGTCCCCCCCCCAATACTATTGCCAAAAACATTCAGTACTTC
clone size: .
J gene: TRBJ2-4
V gene: TRBV27
D gene: .

CDR3 protein: CASSDTPPRGNYGYTF
CDR3 DNA: TGTGCCAGCAGCGATACTCCCCCCCGGGGAAACTATGGCTACACCTTC
clone size: few
J gene: TRBJ1-2
V gene: TRBV7-2
D gene: .

CDR3 protein: CASSPPGTGNTEAFF
CDR3 DNA: TGTGCCAGCAGCCCGCCCGGGACAGGGAACACTGAAGCTTTCTTT
clone size: .
J gene: TRBJ1-1
V gene: TRBV14
D gene: TRBD1

CDR3 protein: CASSLGGAGNTIYF
CDR3 DNA: TGTGCCAGCAGCTTGGGGGGAGCTGGAAACACCATATATTTT
clone size: .
J gene: TRBJ1-3
V gene: TRBV7-7
D gene: .

CDR3 protein: CSVLRTGAEAFF
CDR3 DNA: TGCAGCGTTCTTCGGACAGGGGCTGAAGCTTTCTTT
clone size: few
J gene: TRBJ1-1
V gene: TRBV29-1
D gene: TRBD1

CDR3 protein: CASSVDRVTNTIYF
CDR3 DNA: TGTGCCAGCAGCGTAGACAGGGTCACGAACACCATATATTTT
clone size: .
J gene: TRBJ1-3
V gene: TRBV9
D gene: .

CDR3 protein: CASSQLGTGSTEAFF
CDR3 DNA: TGTGCCAGCAGCCAGCTTGGGACAGGGAGCACTGAAGCTTTCTTT
clone size: .
J gene: TRBJ1-1
V gene: TRBV3-1/TRBV3-2
D gene: TRBD1

CDR3 protein: CASSPSAGGIYEQFF
CDR3 DNA: TGTGCCAGCAGCCCCTCTGCGGGAGGAATCTATGAGCAGTTCTTC
clone size: .
J gene: TRBJ2-1
V gene: TRBV9
D gene: TRBD2

CDR3 protein: CASSLDDREVAFF
CDR3 DNA: TGTGCCAGCAGCTTAGATGACAGGGAGGTGGCTTTCTTT
clone size: once
J gene: TRBJ1-1
V gene: TRBV7-9
D gene: TRBD1

CDR3 protein: CAWTRGYEQYF
CDR3 DNA: TGTGCCTGGACGCGTGGGTACGAGCAGTACTTC
clone size: .
J gene: TRBJ2-7
V gene: TRBV30
D gene: .

CDR3 protein: CASRGAGWPLDGYTF
CDR3 DNA: TGTGCCAGCAGGGGGGCCGGGTGGCCCTTGGATGGCTACACCTTC
clone size: .
J gene: TRBJ1-2
V gene: TRBV6-5
D gene: .

CDR3 protein: CASSFGSGQGFDEQFF
CDR3 DNA: .
clone size: .
J gene: TRBJ2-1
V gene: TRBV5-8
D gene: .